The subject of this entry is one T cell receptor (beta chain). This CDR3 is 14 amino acids long. The germline V and J ends were trimmed by 2 bases and 5 bases, with 7 bases remaining between them. Germline loops: CDR1 MNHEY, CDR2 SVGAGI. The sample is drawn from a study of blood T cell repertoires in COVID-19. As originally analysed: It was from reference gene primer amplification that nucleated cell counts were estimated. Measured with immunoSEQ multiplex PCR; TCRdb has only the in-frame clones, and not every one. V and J calls and clone size are copied from that table; D and trimming were computed from the DNA. The repertoire consists of some 150,000 clones, with roughly 85% occurring once and the leading ten covering 2% to 3%.

The sequence was obtained from a human donor with acute or convalescent COVID-19. The donor label of this sample is uncertain. Sequenced sample: peripheral blood. The chain employs TRBV6-5 and TRBJ1-6; D call uncertain. The chain's CDR3 is CASSYGQNNSPLHF. The CDR3, as DNA: TGTGCCAGCAGTTACGGGCAGAATAATTCACCCCTCCACTTT.